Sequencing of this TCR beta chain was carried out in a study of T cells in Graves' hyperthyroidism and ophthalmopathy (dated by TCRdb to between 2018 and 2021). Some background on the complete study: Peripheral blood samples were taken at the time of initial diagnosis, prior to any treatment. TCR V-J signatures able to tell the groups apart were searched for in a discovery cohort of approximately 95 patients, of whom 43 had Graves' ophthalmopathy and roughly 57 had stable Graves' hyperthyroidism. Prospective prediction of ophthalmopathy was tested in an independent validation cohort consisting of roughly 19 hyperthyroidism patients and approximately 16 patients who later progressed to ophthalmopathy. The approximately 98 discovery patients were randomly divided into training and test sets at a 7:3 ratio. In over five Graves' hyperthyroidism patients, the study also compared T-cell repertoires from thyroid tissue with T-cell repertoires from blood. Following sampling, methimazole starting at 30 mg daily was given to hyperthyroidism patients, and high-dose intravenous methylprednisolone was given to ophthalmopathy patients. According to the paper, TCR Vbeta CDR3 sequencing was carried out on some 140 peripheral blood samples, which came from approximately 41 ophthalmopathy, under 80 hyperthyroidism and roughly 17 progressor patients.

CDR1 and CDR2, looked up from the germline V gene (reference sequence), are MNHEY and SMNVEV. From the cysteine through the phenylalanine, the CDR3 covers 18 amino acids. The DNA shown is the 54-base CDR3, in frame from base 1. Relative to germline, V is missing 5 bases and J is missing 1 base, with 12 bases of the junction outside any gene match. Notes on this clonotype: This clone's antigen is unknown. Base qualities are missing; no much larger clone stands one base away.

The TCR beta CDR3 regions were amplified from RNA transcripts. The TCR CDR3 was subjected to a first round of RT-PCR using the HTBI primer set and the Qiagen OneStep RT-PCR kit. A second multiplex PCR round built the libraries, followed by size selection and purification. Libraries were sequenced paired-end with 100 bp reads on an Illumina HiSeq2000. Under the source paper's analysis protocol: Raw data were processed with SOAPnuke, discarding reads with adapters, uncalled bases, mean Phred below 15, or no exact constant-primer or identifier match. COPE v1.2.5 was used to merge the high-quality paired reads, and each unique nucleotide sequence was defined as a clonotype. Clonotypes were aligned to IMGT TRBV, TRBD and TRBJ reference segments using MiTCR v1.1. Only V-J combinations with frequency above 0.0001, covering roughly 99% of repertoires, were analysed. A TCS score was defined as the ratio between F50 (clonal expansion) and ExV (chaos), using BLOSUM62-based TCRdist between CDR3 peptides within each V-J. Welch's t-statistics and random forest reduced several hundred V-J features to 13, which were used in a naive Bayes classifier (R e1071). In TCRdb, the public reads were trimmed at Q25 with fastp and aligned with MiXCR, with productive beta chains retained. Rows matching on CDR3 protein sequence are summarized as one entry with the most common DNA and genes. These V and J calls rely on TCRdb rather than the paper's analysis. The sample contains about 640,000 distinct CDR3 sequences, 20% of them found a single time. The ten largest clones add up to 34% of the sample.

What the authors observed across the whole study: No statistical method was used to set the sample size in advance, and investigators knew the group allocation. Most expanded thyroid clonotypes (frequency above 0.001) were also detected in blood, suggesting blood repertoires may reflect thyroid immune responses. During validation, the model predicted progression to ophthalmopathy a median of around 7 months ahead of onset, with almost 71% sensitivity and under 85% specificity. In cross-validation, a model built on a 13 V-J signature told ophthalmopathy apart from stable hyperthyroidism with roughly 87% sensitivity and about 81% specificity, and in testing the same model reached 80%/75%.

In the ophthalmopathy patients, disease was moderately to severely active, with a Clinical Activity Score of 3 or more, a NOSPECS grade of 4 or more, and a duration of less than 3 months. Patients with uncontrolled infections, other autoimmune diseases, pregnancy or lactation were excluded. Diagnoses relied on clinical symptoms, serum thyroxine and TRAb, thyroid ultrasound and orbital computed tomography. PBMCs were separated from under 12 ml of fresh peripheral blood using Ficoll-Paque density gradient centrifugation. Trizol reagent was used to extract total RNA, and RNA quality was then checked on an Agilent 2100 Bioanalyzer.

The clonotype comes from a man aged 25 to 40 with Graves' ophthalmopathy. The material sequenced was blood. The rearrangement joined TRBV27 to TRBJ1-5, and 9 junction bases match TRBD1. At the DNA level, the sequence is TGTGCCAGCAGTCCCCTCCGACAGGGGGAGGGAAGCAATCAGCCCCAGCATTTT. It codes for CASSPLRQGEGSNQPQHF.